This TCR beta chain was documented in a study of shared clonotypes between healthy human individuals. The CDR3 is 14 residues long. CDR1 is MDHEN, CDR2 SYDVKM, per germline. With 2 bases removed from V and 7 bases from J, the gap between germline ends came to 9 bases. The method was immunoSEQ multiplex PCR; TCRdb's version includes in-frame clones alone and lacks a portion of them. The sample yields hundreds of thousands of clones, 95% to 97% seen once. The naive CD8 population came from CD45RO-negative cells selected for CCR7, without terminally differentiated effector memory CD45RA+ cells. The chain carries TRBV28 and TRBJ1-6, with D perhaps TRBD1 (6 bases). Input material: naive CD8+ T cells sorted from blood. This receptor was taken from a young woman in good health. The CDR3: CASSLRQGNSPLHF. CDR3 sequence (DNA): TGTGCCAGCAGTTTAAGGCAGGGGAATTCACCCCTCCACTTT.